This TCR beta chain was obtained from a study of T cells in Graves' hyperthyroidism and ophthalmopathy. Findings and caveats of the study: Blood shared most expanded thyroid clonotypes above 0.001. Researchers report that a 13 V-J model separated ophthalmopathy from stable hyperthyroidism. Ophthalmopathy, as predicted by the model, came a median about seven months after the prediction.

From 10 ml of fresh peripheral blood, PBMCs were isolated. Using RNA transcripts as the source, TCR beta CDR3 regions were amplified. Using the HTBI primer set, a first-round RT-PCR was run on the TCR CDR3. From the multiplex PCR reads, TCRdb called clonotypes with MiXCR, one entry per CDR3 protein. The data contain some 700,000 distinct CDR3 sequences, 15% to 20% of them seen just once; the ten biggest clones take up 15% to 19%. The CDR3 totals 18 residues. Unmatched junction bases numbered 16, after V lost 6 bases and J lost 4 bases. Germline V lookup: CDR1 MNHNS, CDR2 SASEGT. This clonotype was counted between two and nine times. What it binds is not known.

Sequenced material: blood. The chain joins TRBV6-1 to TRBJ2-1; 9 nucleotides line up with TRBD2. This receptor was identified in a man aged 45-65 years with Graves' hyperthyroidism. CDR3 amino acids: CASRPPSLSGRRYNEQFF. CDR3 in DNA: TGTGCCAGCAGACCCCCCTCTCTTAGCGGGAGAAGATACAATGAGCAGTTCTTC.